The 3 T cell receptor beta chains given below trace back to one sample, sequenced in a study of OX40 agonist ivuxolimab in advanced cancers. Only in-frame clones appear in the TCRdb table, and some are missing; sequencing was by immunoSEQ multiplex PCR. The repertoire consists of tens of thousands of clones, with just over 90% occurring once and the leading ten covering more than 20%. This specimen consisted of CD4+ or CD8+ T cells sorted from blood, obtained in a trial of the OX40 agonist ivuxolimab. The receptors were gathered from an adult with an advanced solid tumor such as melanoma, head and neck, liver or kidney cancer.

The rearrangement uses TRBV5-4 and TRBJ1-4; D remains unclear. Trimming cost V 3 bases and J 2 bases, with 11 bases left between them. The CDR3 extends over 15 amino acids. Germline CDR1 reads SGHNT; CDR2 reads YYREEE (reference sequence). This chain's CDR3 is CASSYRGITNEKLFF. The CDR3, as DNA: TGTGCCAGCAGCTACCGGGGTATCACTAATGAAAAACTGTTTTTT.

The chain uses TRBV4-1 and TRBJ2-5; 7 nucleotides agree with TRBD1. The V gene end was trimmed by 2 bases and the J gene end by 0 bases; junction bases not matched to a gene: 12. Germline V gene lookup returns CDR1 MGHRA and CDR2 YSYEKL. This CDR3 contains 18 residues. The CDR3 loop is CASSQKFPGTVYQETQYF. DNA of the CDR3: TGCGCCAGCAGCCAAAAATTCCCCGGGACAGTCTACCAAGAGACCCAGTACTTC.

The CDR3: CSVGLAGPYEQYF. CDR3 sequence (DNA): TGCAGCGTTGGACTAGCGGGCCCCTACGAGCAGTACTTC. The chain is built from TRBV29-1 and TRBJ2-7; 10 bases line up with TRBD2. This CDR3 contains 13 residues. The trim removed 4 bases at V and 2 bases at J, leaving 2 bases unmatched. Per germline, CDR1 SQVTM and CDR2 ANQGSEA.